The clone carrying this T cell receptor beta chain has only a few counts. The CDR3 spans 15 residues. Germline CDR1 SGHVS, CDR2 FQNEAQ. The V end lost 1 base, the J end lost 3 bases, and 13 bases lay between the germline ends. These data are taken from a study of T cell responses to AZD1222 COVID-19 vaccine. The table came from immunoSEQ multiplex PCR; TCRdb's copy has only in-frame clones and leaves some out. The sample contains roughly 150,000 clones, around 88% of which appear only once. The sample here was peripheral blood, taken 28 days after the second AZD1222 dose. The chain is built from TRBV7-8 and TRBJ2-7; D may correspond to TRBD1 or TRBD2 (5 bases each). The sequence came from an adult who received the AZD1222 COVID-19 vaccine. The CDR3 sequence is CASSLDVGTHYEQYF. CDR3 sequence (DNA): TGTGCCAGCAGCTTAGATGTAGGGACCCACTACGAGCAGTACTTC.